A single sample is the source of the 9 T cell receptor beta chains below, sequenced in a study of blood T cell repertoires in COVID-19. Clones were sequenced by immunoSEQ multiplex PCR, and TCRdb holds only the in-frame ones, with some missing. Of fewer than 250,000 clones listed, approximately 86% are singletons. Sequencing used peripheral blood. These receptors all come from a human donor in a cohort sampled during active COVID-19.

The chain joins TRBV5-1 to TRBJ2-5; D perhaps matches TRBD2 (6 bases). The germline CDR1 and CDR2 sequences are SGHRS and YFSETQ. V gave up 4 bases and J gave up 4 bases, with 14 bases separating them. The CDR3 has 14 residues. The CDR3 region has the DNA TGCGCCAGCAGCGGGGCGGGAAGGGGAGAGACCCAGTACTTC. Translation: CASSGAGRGETQYF.

V gene TRBV11-3 combines with J gene TRBJ2-5; TRBD1 matches 7 bases. V was clipped by 5 bases and J by 7 bases; unmatched bases: 7. Germline V lookup: CDR1 SGHNT, CDR2 YENEEA. CDR3 length: 13 amino acids. CDR3 in amino acids: CASSGGQAGTQYF. The CDR3 region has the DNA TGTGCCAGCAGCGGTGGACAGGCCGGGACCCAGTACTTC.

The chain links TRBV27 to TRBJ2-1, with 10 bases fitting TRBD2. The CDR3 has 16 residues. The germline CDR1 and CDR2 sequences are MNHEY and SMNVEV (reference sequence). Unmatched junction bases numbered 6, after V lost 2 bases and J lost 5 bases. CDR3 region: CASSLLLAGAHNEQFF. CDR3 bases: TGTGCCAGCAGTTTACTTCTAGCGGGAGCCCACAATGAGCAGTTCTTC.

The chain joins TRBV5-8 to TRBJ2-5, with TRBD1 matching over 10 bases. Germline V gene data show CDR1 as SGHTS and CDR2 as YDEGEE. After removal of 3 bases from V and 4 bases from J, the junction contained 6 bases not matched to a gene. The CDR3 is made up of 15 amino acids. The CDR3 region has the DNA TGTGCCAGCAGCTGGGTGACAGGGGGCAGAGAGACCCAGTACTTC. Translated: CASSWVTGGRETQYF.

This clone was found a few times. This chain uses TRBV3-1 (or the pseudogene TRBV3-2) with TRBJ1-5; D not resolved. The CDR3 length is 15 residues. CDR1 and CDR2 from the germline V gene are LGHDT and YNNKEL (reference sequence). The germline V and J ends were trimmed by 4 bases and 0 bases, with 10 bases remaining between them. CDR3: CASSRGDYSNQPQHF. DNA for the CDR3: TGTGCCAGCAGCCGAGGAGATTATAGCAATCAGCCCCAGCATTTT.

This rearrangement joins TRBV24-1 to TRBJ2-5; 7 positions agree with TRBD1. The germline CDR1 and CDR2 sequences are KGHDR and SFDVKD. This CDR3 contains 13 residues. V lost 6 bases and J lost 5; bases outside the gene matches: 5. The CDR3 DNA is TGTGCCACCAGTAGGGGGCCGTGGGAGACCCAGTACTTC. Translating gives CATSRGPWETQYF.

This chain connects TRBV3-1 (or the pseudogene TRBV3-2) to TRBJ2-5, with a weak D call TRBD2 (6 bases). The germline V and J ends were trimmed by 0 bases and 0 bases, with 11 bases remaining between them. Germline V gene data show CDR1 as LGHDT and CDR2 as YNNKEL (reference sequence). There are 16 residues in the CDR3. DNA for the CDR3: TGTGCCAGCAGCCAAGAAATAGCGGTAGACCAAGAGACCCAGTACTTC. Residues: CASSQEIAVDQETQYF.

This clone has just one count. The chain is built from TRBV9 and TRBJ1-5; 9 bases are shared with TRBD1. The CDR3 length is 15 residues. Germline V gene data show CDR1 as SGDLS and CDR2 as YYNGEE. V dropped 2 bases and J dropped 3; count of bases not matched to a gene: 3. CDR3 DNA sequence: TGTGCCAGCAGCGTTGGACAGGGGTTCAATCAGCCCCAGCATTTT. It specifies CASSVGQGFNQPQHF.

This clone was counted once. CDR3: CASSYSRGDTQYF. DNA of the CDR3: TGTGCCAGCAGCTACAGCAGGGGAGATACGCAGTATTTT. The J gene is TRBJ2-3, the V gene TRBV6-6; TRBD1 is a possible D gene (6 bases). This CDR3 region has 13 residues. V shed 6 bases and J shed 5 bases, with 12 bases lying between them. CDR1 is MNHNY, CDR2 SVGAGI, per germline (reference sequence).